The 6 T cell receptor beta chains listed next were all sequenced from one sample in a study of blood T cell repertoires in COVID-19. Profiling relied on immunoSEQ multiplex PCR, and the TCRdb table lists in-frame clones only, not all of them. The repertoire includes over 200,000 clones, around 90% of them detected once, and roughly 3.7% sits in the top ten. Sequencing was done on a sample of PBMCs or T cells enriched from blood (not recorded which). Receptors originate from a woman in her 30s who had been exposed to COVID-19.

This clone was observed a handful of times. Here the CDR3 reads CASSLGRDSSYEQYF. The CDR3 nucleotides are TGTGCCAGCAGCTTAGGCAGGGATAGCTCCTACGAGCAGTACTTC. This chain links TRBV13 with TRBJ2-7, with TRBD1 as a possible D gene (5 bases). Per germline, CDR1 PRHDT and CDR2 FYEKMQ (reference sequence). The CDR3 has 15 amino acids. The germline V and J ends were trimmed by 0 bases and 0 bases, with 9 bases remaining between them.

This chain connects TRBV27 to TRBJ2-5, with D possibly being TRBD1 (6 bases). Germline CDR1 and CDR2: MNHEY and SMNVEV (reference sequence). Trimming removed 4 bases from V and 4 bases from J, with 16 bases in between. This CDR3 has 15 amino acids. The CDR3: CASSSTRGRGETQYF. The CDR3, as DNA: TGTGCCAGCAGTTCGACCAGGGGAAGAGGAGAGACCCAGTACTTC.

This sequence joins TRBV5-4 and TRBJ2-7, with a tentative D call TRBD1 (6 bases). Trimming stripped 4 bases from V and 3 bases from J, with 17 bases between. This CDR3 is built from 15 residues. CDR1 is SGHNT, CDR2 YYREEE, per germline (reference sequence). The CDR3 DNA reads TGTGCCAGCAGCGCGACAGGCCAGGCACGCTACGAGCAGTACTTC. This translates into CASSATGQARYEQYF.

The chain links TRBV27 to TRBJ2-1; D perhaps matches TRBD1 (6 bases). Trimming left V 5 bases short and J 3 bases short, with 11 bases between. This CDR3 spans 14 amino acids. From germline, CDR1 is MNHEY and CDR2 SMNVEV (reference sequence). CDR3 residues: CASSPRGFYNEQFF. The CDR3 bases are TGTGCCAGCAGTCCCAGGGGTTTCTACAATGAGCAGTTCTTC.

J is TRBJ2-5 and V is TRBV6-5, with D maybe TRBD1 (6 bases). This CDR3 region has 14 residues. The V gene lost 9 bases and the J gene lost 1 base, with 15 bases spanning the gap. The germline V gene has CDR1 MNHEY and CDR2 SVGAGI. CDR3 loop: CASKQGFSQETQYF. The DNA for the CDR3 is TGTGCCAGTAAACAGGGATTCTCCCAAGAGACCCAGTACTTC.

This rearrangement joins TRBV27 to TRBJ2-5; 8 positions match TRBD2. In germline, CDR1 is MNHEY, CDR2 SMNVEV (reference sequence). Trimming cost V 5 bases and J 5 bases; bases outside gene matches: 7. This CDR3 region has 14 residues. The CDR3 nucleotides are TGTGCCAGCAGTCCCTTAGCGGGACCGGAGACCCAGTACTTC. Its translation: CASSPLAGPETQYF.